This T cell receptor beta chain was identified during a study of vaccination and CD4 T cells after COVID-19. Study context: Some control cultures received a CEFX pool, which served as the positive control. Others received an HIV-1 Nef pool or no peptide.

The Oncomine TCR Beta short-read assay sequenced DNA from cultured CD4+ T cells. Investigators obtained genomic DNA by extraction from cultured CD4+ T cells. TCRdb re-derived calls from the PCR reads in MiXCR, one entry per CDR3 protein. The repertoire holds some 5,000 distinct CDR3 sequences, with roughly two thirds as singletons. Documented treatment: roughly ten-day PBMC culture with coronavirus spike peptide pools or control peptides (ViraFEST assay). With V trimmed by 3 bases and J by 2 bases, 11 bases remained unmatched. This CDR3 has 17 amino acids. This clonotype was seen just once. Its antigen is not identified. Study-level findings and limits: Early timepoints after natural infection were not analyzed in these convalescent patients.

The receptor was isolated from a human donor who had recovered from COVID-19. This sequence joins TRBV12-3 or TRBV12-4 and TRBJ1-1, with 8 bases matching TRBD1. Material: CD4+ T cells from blood, cultured in vitro. The CDR3 sequence is CASSLVGTGSINTEAFF. Written as DNA, the CDR3 is TGTGCCAGCAGTTTGGTCGGGACAGGATCTATAAACACTGAAGCTTTCTTT.